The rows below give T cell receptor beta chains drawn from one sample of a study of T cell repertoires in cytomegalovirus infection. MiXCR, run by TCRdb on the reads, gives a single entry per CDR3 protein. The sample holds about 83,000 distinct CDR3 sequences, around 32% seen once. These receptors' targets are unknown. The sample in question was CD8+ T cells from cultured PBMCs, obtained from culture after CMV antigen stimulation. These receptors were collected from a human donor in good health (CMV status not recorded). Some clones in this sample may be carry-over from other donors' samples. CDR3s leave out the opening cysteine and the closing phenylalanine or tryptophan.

CDR3: ASSPDRERQPQH; length: 12; V: TRBV12-3/TRBV12-4
CDR3: ASSSGSQYGYT; length: 11; V: TRBV5-6
CDR3: ASSPWARAPNTEAF; length: 14; V: TRBV6-2/TRBV6-3
CDR3: ASSIGGNEQF; length: 10; V: TRBV19
CDR3: ASSIGFWDSEYTEAF; length: 15; V: TRBV19
CDR3: ASSPSGVSPLH; length: 11; V: TRBV28
CDR3: ASSLTGSRNQPQH; length: 13; V: TRBV12-3/TRBV12-4
CDR3: ASSDSRASVEDEQY; length: 14; V: TRBV25-1
CDR3: ASSLVGGDGTEAF; length: 13; V: TRBV7-8
CDR3: SAREVLQETQY; length: 11; V: TRBV20-1
CDR3: SARRGQGGLPYNEQF; length: 15; V: TRBV20-1
CDR3: ASSPAGESGETQY; length: 13; V: TRBV7-8
CDR3: ASSAGTGELF; length: 10; V: TRBV6-2/TRBV6-3
CDR3: ASSPRGGDHQPQH; length: 13; V: TRBV18
CDR3: ASSLMTGTEAF; length: 11; V: TRBV12-3/TRBV12-4
CDR3: ASTLLGGGGGFTDTQY; length: 16; V: TRBV27
CDR3: ASSQEPPAGNQPQH; length: 14; V: TRBV3-1
CDR3: ASSSSLMNTEAF; length: 12; V: TRBV7-2
CDR3: ASSYRDSGDGYT; length: 12; V: TRBV7-2
CDR3: ASKMTGGADGYT; length: 12; V: TRBV6-6
CDR3: SATPLGSGGMAETQY; length: 15; V: TRBV20-1
CDR3: ASSAGVQGSNWETQY; length: 15; V: TRBV11-3
CDR3: ASKQGPPYNEQF; length: 12; V: TRBV3-1
CDR3: ASSSEGLAGETQY; length: 13; V: TRBV6-2/TRBV6-3
CDR3: ASSPTA; length: 6; V: TRBV7-4
CDR3: ASSFLFYEQY; length: 10; V: TRBV5-4
CDR3: ASSQDLAALYYGYT; length: 14; V: TRBV4-1
CDR3: ASRQITSNTEAF; length: 12; V: TRBV11-2
CDR3: ASSETGGYEQY; length: 11; V: TRBV12-3/TRBV12-4
CDR3: ASSSYPSSGGSDTQY; length: 15; V: TRBV7-6
CDR3: ASSFMGLGETQY; length: 12; V: TRBV12-3/TRBV12-4
CDR3: ASSFQGGTEAF; length: 11; V: TRBV7-9
CDR3: ASSWAFTDTQY; length: 11; V: TRBV27
CDR3: ASTPGRGYYNEQF; length: 13; V: TRBV2
CDR3: ASSLRDSRNIQY; length: 12; V: TRBV14
CDR3: ASSSVSGGATDTQY; length: 14; V: TRBV5-1
CDR3: SVEERGDRGGDEQY; length: 14; V: TRBV29-1
CDR3: ASSSGPNTEAF; length: 11; V: TRBV7-2
CDR3: ASSLDVYEQY; length: 10; V: TRBV7-2
CDR3: ASSPPWDTYEQY; length: 12; V: TRBV18
CDR3: ASSDVWGNSPLH; length: 12; V: TRBV6-1
CDR3: ASSLGRVRGGNTEAF; length: 15; V: TRBV7-2
CDR3: ASSLYLDRVGEQY; length: 13; V: TRBV5-6
CDR3: ASSLGSSYNEQF; length: 12; V: TRBV7-6
CDR3: ASSYGADNYGYT; length: 12; V: TRBV6-1
CDR3: ATSTLRIETQY; length: 11; V: TRBV6-6
CDR3: ASSPTPNTEAF; length: 11; V: TRBV28
CDR3: ASSPTGDPNQPQH; length: 13; V: TRBV9
CDR3: ASSRMPTGGSKNIQY; length: 15; V: TRBV7-2
CDR3: ASSQGQGGTEAF; length: 12; V: TRBV4-1
CDR3: ASRPQGQPQH; length: 10; V: TRBV28
CDR3: ASSQAGEVIQY; length: 11; V: TRBV7-6
CDR3: ASSPGRGLASSYNSPLH; length: 17; V: TRBV6-5
CDR3: ASSPVGGGQPQH; length: 12; V: TRBV7-9
CDR3: ASSVSFEDSGKTQY; length: 14; V: TRBV2
CDR3: ASSLRGTQY; length: 9; V: TRBV11-2
CDR3: ASSLNRATDTQY; length: 12; V: TRBV12-3/TRBV12-4
CDR3: ASRNPGQGENTIY; length: 13; V: TRBV19
CDR3: ASSSTGEPYNEQF; length: 13; V: TRBV5-1